The TCR beta chain described here comes from a study of cytomegalovirus exposure and HLA in healthy donors. Study-level results: In a later analysis, most CMV-associated TCR beta chains appeared HLA-restricted. An observed cluster of highly shared sequence variants was recorded as a likely sequencing artifact. For cytomegalovirus status, the classifier reportedly gave diagnoses with high specificity and sensitivity.

Of note for this clone: Antigen specificity is unknown.

Trimming at V came to 0 bases and at J to 1 base, leaving 4 bases not matched to a gene. From germline, CDR1 is LGHNA and CDR2 YSLEER. CDR3 size: 16 residues. Use of 60 Vbeta and 13 Jbeta primers characterized the PCR. The method was immunoSEQ multiplex PCR; TCRdb's version includes in-frame clones alone and lacks a portion of them. The data contain fewer than 200,000 clones, 80% to 85% of them seen just once; the ten biggest clones take up roughly 2%. The sample consisted of PBMCs. This TCR came from a human donor in good health. The chain employs TRBV4-3 and TRBJ2-7; 9 bases fit TRBD2. Here the CDR3 DNA reads TGCGCCAGCAGCCAAGATCTTGCGGGGGGGTCCTACGAGCAGTACTTC. Its translation is CASSQDLAGGSYEQYF.